The clone carrying this TCR beta chain was picked up many times. Its antigen is undetermined. This entry comes from a study of identical twins. Study outcomes and limitations: Models underestimated how often monozygotic twins shared out-of-frame TCR alpha. The presence of invariant MAIT and iNKT cells could partly confound analyses of zero-insertion sequences.

TCRdb reprocessed the 5' RACE reads via MiXCR and lists one record per CDR3 protein. The data show about 240,000 distinct CDR3 sequences, roughly 10% seen once. V lost 2 bases and J 7 bases, leaving 14 bases between the germline ends. From germline, CDR1 is MDHEN and CDR2 SYDVKM. The CDR3 runs 15 residues. This TCR derives from a man aged 45 to 65 in good health. Sequencing was carried out using memory T cells sorted from blood. This chain links TRBV28 with TRBJ1-4; D uncertain. The CDR3 loop is CASSLVGLVSEKLFF. The CDR3 region has the DNA TGTGCCAGCAGTTTAGTAGGGTTGGTCAGTGAAAAACTGTTTTTT.